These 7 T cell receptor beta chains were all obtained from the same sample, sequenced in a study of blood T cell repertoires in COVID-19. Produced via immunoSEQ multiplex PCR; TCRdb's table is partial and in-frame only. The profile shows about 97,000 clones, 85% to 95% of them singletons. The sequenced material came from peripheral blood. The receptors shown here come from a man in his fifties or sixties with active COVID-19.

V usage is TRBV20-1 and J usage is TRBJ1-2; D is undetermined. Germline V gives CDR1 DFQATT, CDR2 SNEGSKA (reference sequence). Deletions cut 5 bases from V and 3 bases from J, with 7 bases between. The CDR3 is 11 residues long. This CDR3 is CSAEDYYGYTF. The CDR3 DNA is TGCAGTGCTGAAGACTACTATGGCTACACCTTC.

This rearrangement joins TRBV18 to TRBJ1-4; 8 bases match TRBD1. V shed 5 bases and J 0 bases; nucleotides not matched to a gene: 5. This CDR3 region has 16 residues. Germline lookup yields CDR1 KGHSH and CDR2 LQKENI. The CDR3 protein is CASSTGTGATNEKLFF. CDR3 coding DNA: TGTGCCAGCTCAACCGGGACAGGAGCAACTAATGAAAAACTGTTTTTT.

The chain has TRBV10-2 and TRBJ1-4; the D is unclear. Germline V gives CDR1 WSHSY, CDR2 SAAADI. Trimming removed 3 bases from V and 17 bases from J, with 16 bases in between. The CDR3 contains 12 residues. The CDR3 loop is CASSEGEAPLFF. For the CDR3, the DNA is TGCGCCAGCAGTGAAGGAGAAGCCCCTCTATTTTTT.

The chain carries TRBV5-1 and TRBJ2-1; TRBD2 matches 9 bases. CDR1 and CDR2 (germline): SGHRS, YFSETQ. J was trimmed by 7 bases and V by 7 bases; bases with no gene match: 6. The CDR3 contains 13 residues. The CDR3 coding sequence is TGCGCCAGCTCTAGCGGGACATCGAATGAGCAGTTCTTC. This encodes CASSSGTSNEQFF.

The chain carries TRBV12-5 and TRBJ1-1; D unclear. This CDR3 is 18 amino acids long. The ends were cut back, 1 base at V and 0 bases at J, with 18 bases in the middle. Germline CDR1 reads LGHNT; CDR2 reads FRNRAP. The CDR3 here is CASGLAAGGRPLNTEAFF. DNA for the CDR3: TGTGCTAGTGGTTTGGCGGCAGGTGGCCGACCTCTGAACACTGAAGCTTTCTTT.

The CDR3 nucleotides are TGCGCCAGCAGCTTGGAGGGGACTAGCCGGTCCTACGAGCAGTACTTC. Its translation: CASSLEGTSRSYEQYF. V gene TRBV5-1 combines with J gene TRBJ2-7; 9 nucleotides align to TRBD2. This CDR3 is built from 16 residues. Germline V lookup: CDR1 SGHRS, CDR2 YFSETQ. V shed 0 bases, J shed 1 base, and the junction held 5 bases outside the gene matches.

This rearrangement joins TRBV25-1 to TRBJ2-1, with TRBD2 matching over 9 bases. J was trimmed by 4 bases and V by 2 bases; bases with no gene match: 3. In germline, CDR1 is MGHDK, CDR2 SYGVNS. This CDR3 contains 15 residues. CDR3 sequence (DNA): TGTGCCAGCAGTGAAAGGCTAGCGGGATACAATGAGCAGTTCTTC. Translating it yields CASSERLAGYNEQFF.